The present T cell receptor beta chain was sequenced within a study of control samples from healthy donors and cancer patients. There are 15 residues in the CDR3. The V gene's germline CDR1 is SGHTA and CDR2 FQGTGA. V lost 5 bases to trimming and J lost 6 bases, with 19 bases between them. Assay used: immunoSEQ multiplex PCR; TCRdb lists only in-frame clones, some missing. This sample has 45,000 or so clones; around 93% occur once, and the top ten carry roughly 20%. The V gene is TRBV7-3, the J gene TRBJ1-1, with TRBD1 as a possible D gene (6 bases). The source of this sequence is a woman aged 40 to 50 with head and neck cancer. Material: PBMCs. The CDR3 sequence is CASSRGGGDGPEAFF. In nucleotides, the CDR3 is TGTGCCAGCAGCCGAGGGGGGGGCGATGGCCCTGAAGCTTTCTTT. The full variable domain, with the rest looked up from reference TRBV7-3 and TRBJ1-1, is GAGVSQTPSNKVTEKGKYVELRCDPISGHTALYWYRQSLGQGPEFLIYFQGTGAADDSGLPNDRFFAVRPEGSVSTLKIQRTERGDSAVYLCASSRGGGDGPEAFFGQGTRLTVV.